The TCR beta chain described here comes from a study of technical replicates of blood from a handful of donors. Sequencing was performed with immunoSEQ multiplex PCR; in TCRdb, only in-frame clones are kept and a portion is missing. The sample includes 80,000 or so clones, under 99% of them seen just once. V trimming: 5 bases; J trimming: 3 bases; junction bases outside the gene matches: 7. In germline, CDR1 is MDHEN, CDR2 SYDVKM. The CDR3 totals 15 residues. This clone was found once. The rearrangement joins TRBV28 to TRBJ2-3; TRBD1 agrees at 8 bases. The sequence came from a human donor in good health. Source material: T cells isolated from PBMCs. The chain's CDR3 is CASSRTGRGTDTQYF. The CDR3 DNA sequence: TGTGCCAGCAGTCGGACAGGGCGGGGTACAGATACGCAGTATTTT.